This record looks at one TCR beta chain sequence and its context. This sample was included in a study of T cells in Graves' hyperthyroidism and ophthalmopathy. RNA transcripts yielded amplified TCR beta CDR3 regions. An initial round of RT-PCR targeting the TCR CDR3 relied on the HTBI primer set. TCRdb fed the multiplex PCR reads into MiXCR, producing one record per CDR3 protein. In the table there are approximately 300,000 distinct CDR3 sequences, about 19% of which are singletons. With 3 bases removed from V and 2 bases from J, the gap between germline ends came to 16 bases. The CDR3 runs 17 residues. In germline, CDR1 is SGHVS, CDR2 FNYEAQ.

This clonotype was sampled from a man aged 50 or older with Graves' ophthalmopathy. The sequenced material came from blood. The V gene is TRBV7-6, the J gene TRBJ2-2; the D gene is possibly TRBD1 (7 bases). The CDR3 spells CASSLEGTATNTGELFF. Written as DNA, the CDR3 is TGTGCCAGCAGCTTGGAGGGGACAGCTACTAACACCGGGGAGCTGTTTTTT.